A few counts support the clone carrying this TCR beta chain. The data belong to a study of T-cell memory formation after mild COVID-19. MiXCR, run by TCRdb on the 5' RACE reads, gives a single entry per CDR3 protein. The sample lists under 650,000 distinct CDR3 sequences, approximately 18% seen once, with approximately 12% in the top ten. Trimming removed 5 bases from V and 5 bases from J; junction bases left unmatched: 11. This CDR3 contains 16 residues. Per germline, CDR1 SQVTM and CDR2 ANQGSEA. The sequencing input was PBMCs or a T cell subset sorted from them (not recorded which). The J gene is TRBJ2-1, the V gene TRBV29-1, with 11 positions matching TRBD2. This clonotype originated in an adult woman who had mild COVID-19 (a few samples of this study predate the infection). Cell type and time point are not known. The CDR3 is CSVQGPSGRINNEQFF. CDR3 coding DNA: TGCAGCGTTCAGGGGCCTAGCGGGAGGATCAACAATGAGCAGTTCTTC.